The next 4 T cell receptor beta chains were all read from a single sample in a study of blood T cell repertoires in COVID-19. Clones were read by immunoSEQ multiplex PCR, and TCRdb kept only the in-frame ones, dropping some. This table has around 80,000 clones, approximately 82% appearing once. The specimen sequenced was peripheral blood. The receptor source for this set is a human donor in a cohort sampled during active COVID-19.

The rearrangement joins TRBV7-2 to TRBJ2-1; 10 nucleotides match TRBD1. J gave up 4 bases and V 5 bases, and 2 bases lay outside the gene matches. CDR3 length: 14 amino acids. Per the germline V gene, CDR1 is SGHTA and CDR2 is FQGNSA. In DNA, the CDR3 is TGTGCCAGCAGCAGGGACAGGGGATACAATGAGCAGTTCTTC. Translated, it gives CASSRDRGYNEQFF.

As DNA, the CDR3 is TGTGCCAGCAGTTTCAACCGGGAGGGAAATGAGCAGTTCTTC. Translating it yields CASSFNREGNEQFF. The V call is TRBV6-5, the J call TRBJ2-1; 8 bases agree with TRBD2. Germline V gene data show CDR1 as MNHEY and CDR2 as SVGAGI. The CDR3 totals 14 residues. V shed 4 bases, J shed 7 bases, and the junction held 6 bases outside the gene matches.

The chain couples TRBV4-1 to TRBJ1-2; no reliable D call. V shed 0 bases and J shed 4 bases, with 9 bases lying between them. The CDR3 loop spans 14 amino acids. Germline V gene sequence: CDR1 MGHRA, CDR2 YSYEKL. The DNA of the CDR3 is TGCGCCAGCAGCCAAGATGGACTGATCTATGGCTACACCTTC. Translated: CASSQDGLIYGYTF.

The CDR3 nucleotides read TGTGCCAGCAGTTTGATACAGGGGGCCTCAGATACGCAGTATTTT. Translating it yields CASSLIQGASDTQYF. The chain combines TRBV5-5 with TRBJ2-3; 9 bases are a match to TRBD1. Per the germline V gene, CDR1 is SGHKS and CDR2 is YYEKEE (reference sequence). V shed 5 bases and J 4 bases; nucleotides not matched to a gene: 8. This CDR3 comprises 15 residues. Drawing the rest from reference TRBV5-5 and TRBJ2-3, the complete variable domain is DAGVTQSPTHLIKTRGQQVTLRCSPISGHKSVSWYQQVLGQGPQFIFQYYEKEERGRGNFPDRFSARQFPNYSSELNVNALLLGDSALYLCASSLIQGASDTQYFGPGTRLTVL.